This T cell receptor beta chain was captured by sequencing in a study of regulatory T cells in long-lasting Graves disease. Study-wide results and caveats: For persistent Graves' patients, TCR diversity was lower than for newly diagnosed ones. When disease was persistent, TRBV28, TRBJ1-2 and TRBJ2-5 were the favored segments.

Through Arm-PCR of CDR3 regions and iRepertoire HTBI primers, TCR beta libraries were built. TCRdb re-called the multiplex PCR reads through MiXCR, storing one row per CDR3 protein. The table includes over 450,000 distinct CDR3 sequences, about 22% detected once. V dropped 5 bases and J dropped 2; count of bases not matched to a gene: 12. Germline-derived CDR1 and CDR2 are MDHEN and SYDVKM. This CDR3 has 19 amino acids. The sample holds many counts of this clonotype. Its antigen is not known. Time point given: persistent/refractory GD, antithyroid drugs over 5 years with positive TRAb. PBMC RNA was the source of the TCR library. Criteria from the American Thyroid Association guidelines were applied to diagnose Graves' disease. A blood draw put around 9.3 milliliters of peripheral blood into EDTA tubes.

This specimen consisted of peripheral blood mononuclear cells (PBMCs), obtained when the disease was refractory, from a patient treated with antithyroid drugs. The TCR originated in a female donor with Graves disease. V and J are TRBV28 and TRBJ2-6; 10 bases align to TRBD1. CDR3 DNA sequence: TGTGCCAGCAGTCCTTTAGACAGGGGGCGTCAAGCTGGGGCCAACGTCCTGACTTTC. Protein product: CASSPLDRGRQAGANVLTF. Together with reference TRBV28 and TRBJ2-6, the CDR3 gives the full variable domain: DVKVTQSSRYLVKRTGEKVFLECVQDMDHENMFWYRQDPGLGLRLIYFSYDVKMKEKGDIPEGYSVSREKKERFSLILESASTNQTSMYLCASSPLDRGRQAGANVLTFGAGSRLTVL.